This T cell receptor beta chain was retrieved from a study of cytomegalovirus exposure and HLA in healthy donors. The PCR ran on 60 Vbeta and 13 Jbeta primers. Measured with immunoSEQ multiplex PCR; TCRdb has only the in-frame clones, and not every one. The top ten clones hold 3.5% to 4.5% of a sample with about 300,000 clones, roughly 89% of them seen once. Study-wide results and limits: Later work showed greater clonal expansion in HLA-associated TCR beta chains than in equally common others.

Germline CDR1 is MNHEY and CDR2 is SMNVEV (reference sequence). There are 13 residues in the CDR3. V lost 3 bases and J lost 3, with 9 bases in between. Comments on this clone: Its specificity is not known. Other nucleotide sequences from this sample produce the same CDR3.

This clonotype was obtained from a man aged 40-49 years in good health and CMV-seropositive. The chain recombines TRBV27 with TRBJ2-7; D perhaps matches TRBD1 (6 bases). Source material: PBMCs. CDR3 residues: CASSFGRGYEQYF. The CDR3 coding sequence is TGTGCCAGCAGTTTTGGCAGGGGCTACGAGCAGTACTTC.